The clone carrying this TCR beta chain appeared once. Its antigen is unknown. Assay execution took place at the deep level. Only in-frame clones appear in the TCRdb table, and some are missing; sequencing was by immunoSEQ multiplex PCR. This sample has around 200,000 clones, with about 66% found just once. Trimming removed 5 bases at V and 4 bases at J, with 23 bases between. Germline assignment: CDR1 SGHVT and CDR2 SQSDAQ. The CDR3 spans 17 residues. This record belongs to a study of shared clonotypes between healthy human individuals. On the study more broadly: Three plates each covered CD4 naive and memory; CD8 naive two, CD8 memory one.

Study-level results: The study generally estimated greater richness for naive than memory subsets. Four donors held about 5% of naive CD4 clonotypes in common.

This sequence was found in a man aged 30-40 years in good health. The chain links TRBV7-4 to TRBJ1-2, with D unresolved. The specimen sequenced was memory CD4+ T cells sorted from blood. Subset given: CD45RA-negative fraction. CDR3: CASSHPAFTRKIYGYTF. CDR3 sequence (DNA): TGTGCCAGCAGCCACCCTGCGTTTACCCGAAAGATCTATGGCTACACCTTC. Using reference TRBV7-4 and TRBJ1-2 for the parts outside the CDR3, the full variable domain is GAGVSQSPRYKVAKRGRDVALRCDSISGHVTLYWYRQTLGQGSEVLTYSQSDAQRDKSGRPSGRFSAERPERSVSTLKIQRTEQGDSAVYLCASSHPAFTRKIYGYTFGSGTRLTVV.